The TCR beta chain described here comes from a study of Ad26.COV2.S vaccination and SARS-CoV-2 variants. Overall study findings and caveats: Placebo and vaccine recipients had non-spike TCR breadth that was similar.

Sequenced by immunoSEQ multiplex PCR; TCRdb stores in-frame clones only, minus some. Here the sample spans 85,000 to 95,000 clones, roughly 84% being singletons. The V and J ends lost 2 bases and 3 bases respectively, with 11 bases between them. Germline CDR1 and CDR2: LNHDA and SQIVND (reference sequence). The CDR3 totals 15 residues. Comment on this clone: The antigen is undetermined.

This specimen was peripheral blood, taken after recovery from COVID-19. The genes are TRBV19 and TRBJ1-5; D is ambiguous. This receptor was taken from a human donor who had recovered from COVID-19. The CDR3 DNA is TGTGCCAGTAGTATACTAGGCACCAACAATCAGCCCCAGCATTTT. Translated, it gives CASSILGTNNQPQHF.